The 20 T cell receptor beta chains given below trace back to one sample, sequenced in a study of metastatic and nonmetastatic thyroid tumors. The entire patient cohort was treatment-naive prior to thyroid surgery. TCRdb reprocessed the PCR reads using MiXCR. Of about 9,500 clones listed, about a third are singletons. The sample was adjacent normal tissue. The receptor source for this set is a female donor with papillary thyroid cancer or a benign thyroid nodule (not recorded which). Some clones in this sample may be carry-over from other donors' samples.

This clone has just a few counts. V gene TRBV5-1 combines with J gene TRBJ1-4, with 8 bases lining up with TRBD1. Germline assignment: CDR1 SGHRS and CDR2 YFSETQ. The CDR3 has 14 amino acids. J was trimmed by 6 bases and V by 2 bases; bases with no gene match: 3. CDR3 residues: CASSFSQGDEKLFF. The CDR3, as DNA: TGCGCCAGCAGCTTCTCACAGGGGGATGAAAAACTGTTTTTT. The whole variable domain, filled in from reference TRBV5-1 and TRBJ1-4, reads KAGVTQTPRYLIKTRGQQVTLSCSPISGHRSVSWYQQTPGQGLQFLFEYFSETQRNKGNFPGRFSGRQFSNSRSEMNVSTLELGDSALYLCASSFSQGDEKLFFGSGTQLSVL.

The chain recombines TRBV24-1 with TRBJ2-6; no reliable D call. Germline loops: CDR1 KGHDR, CDR2 SFDVKD. V was pared by 3 bases and J by 0 bases, with 8 bases between. The CDR3 consists of 16 residues. CDR3: CATSDPQPSGANVLTF. CDR3 coding DNA: TGTGCCACCAGTGATCCCCAGCCCTCTGGGGCCAACGTCCTGACTTTC.

The rearrangement links TRBV5-1 to TRBJ2-1; TRBD2 matches 7 bases. The CDR3 is 11 amino acids. J was trimmed by 12 bases and V by 4 bases; bases with no gene match: 4. Germline V CDR1 and CDR2: SGHRS, YFSETQ. CDR3 DNA: TGCGCCAGCAGCAGCGGGGTGTGGCAGTTCTTC. Translated: CASSSGVWQFF.

This clone was seen once. Here the CDR3 reads CASSSLISRPGGRDTGELFF. The CDR3, as DNA: TGCGCCAGCAGCTCGCTTATCTCCCGACCCGGCGGGAGGGACACCGGGGAGCTGTTTTTT. The genes are TRBV5-1 and TRBJ2-2; TRBD2 matches 9 bases. The trim removed 3 bases at V and 3 bases at J, leaving 18 bases unmatched. The V gene's germline CDR1 is SGHRS and CDR2 YFSETQ. The CDR3 totals 20 residues. The full variable domain, completed using reference TRBV5-1 and TRBJ2-2, is KAGVTQTPRYLIKTRGQQVTLSCSPISGHRSVSWYQQTPGQGLQFLFEYFSETQRNKGNFPGRFSGRQFSNSRSEMNVSTLELGDSALYLCASSSLISRPGGRDTGELFFGEGSRLTVL.

The chain has TRBV6-2 or TRBV6-3 and TRBJ2-3, with 7 bases aligning to TRBD2. Germline CDR1 reads MNHEY; CDR2 reads SVGEGT. With V trimmed by 2 bases and J by 3 bases, 2 bases remained unmatched. The CDR3 has 14 amino acids. CDR3 sequence (DNA): TGTGCCAGCAGTTACGGGGGGGGAACAGATACGCAGTATTTT. Its protein is CASSYGGGTDTQYF.

This clone has a handful of counts. The V call is TRBV6-1, the J call TRBJ1-6; a possible D gene is TRBD1 (5 bases). The CDR3 extends over 14 amino acids. With 4 bases removed from V and 9 bases from J, the gap between germline ends came to 13 bases. Germline V gene lookup returns CDR1 MNHNS and CDR2 SASEGT. CDR3 DNA: TGTGCCAGCAGTGGCCGGGGGACTGGTTCACCCCTCCACTTT. Amino acid sequence: CASSGRGTGSPLHF.

By share, this clone counts as hyperexpanded (1% or more). The chain is built from TRBV12-3 or TRBV12-4 and TRBJ2-1, with 11 bases fitting TRBD2. Trimming took 5 bases from V and 5 from J; bases not matched to a gene: 5. The CDR3 extends over 15 amino acids. CDR3 protein: CASSLISGRDNEQFF. The CDR3 coding sequence is TGTGCCAGCAGTCTGATTAGCGGGAGGGACAATGAGCAGTTCTTC.

The V gene is TRBV6-5, the J gene TRBJ2-3; possibly TRBD2 for D (5 bases). V was shortened by 0 bases and J by 5 bases, with 12 bases between the two germline ends. Germline V gene data show CDR1 as MNHEY and CDR2 as SVGAGI. The length of the CDR3 is 15 residues. CDR3 DNA: TGTGCCAGCAGTTACTCGCGGGCCGTCATAGATACGCAGTATTTT. It yields the protein CASSYSRAVIDTQYF.

The J gene is TRBJ2-1, the V gene TRBV4-1; 9 nucleotides align to TRBD1. The J segment lost 6 bases and the V segment lost 3 bases, leaving 6 bases of the junction unmatched. CDR1 and CDR2 (germline): MGHRA, YSYEKL. This CDR3 comprises 15 residues. The CDR3 spells CASSQTGGLSNEQFF. Here the CDR3 DNA reads TGCGCCAGCAGCCAGACAGGGGGTTTATCCAATGAGCAGTTCTTC.

This rearrangement joins TRBV2 to TRBJ2-7; D uncertain. The V end was cut by 7 bases, the J end by 2 bases, with 9 bases between. The length of the CDR3 is 12 residues. The germline gives CDR1 SNHLY, CDR2 FYNNEI. In DNA form, the CDR3 reads TGTGCCAGCAAGGGTGGGACCTACGAGCAGTACTTC. Translated, it gives CASKGGTYEQYF.

A note on this clone: The same CDR3 also results from other DNA sequences found in this sample. V gene TRBV20-1 combines with J gene TRBJ1-2; D might be TRBD1 (5 bases). CDR1 DFQATT and CDR2 SNEGSKA come from the germline V gene (reference sequence). CDR3 length equals 12 residues. CDR3 sequence reads: CSARDGPYGYTF. In nucleotides, the CDR3 is TGCAGCGCGCGGGACGGGCCTTATGGCTACACCTTC.

This clone was picked up one time. V gene TRBV5-1 combines with J gene TRBJ2-3; D gene uncertain. Trimming took off 0 bases at V and 4 bases at J, with 6 bases between the two ends. The germline V gene has CDR1 SGHRS and CDR2 YFSETQ. The CDR3 spans 13 residues. The CDR3, as DNA: TGCGCCAGCAGCTTGGACGATGCAGATACGCAGTATTTT. Translated, it gives CASSLDDADTQYF.

The CDR3 DNA reads as TGCAGTGCTAAATCCGGGACGATTGGCGAGCAGTACTTC. Its protein is CSAKSGTIGEQYF. This sequence joins TRBV20-1 and TRBJ2-7; the D gene could be TRBD1 or TRBD2 (5 bases each). V lost 4 bases and J 6 bases, leaving 16 bases between the germline ends. This CDR3 comprises 13 residues. The germline V gene encodes CDR1 DFQATT and CDR2 SNEGSKA (reference sequence).

For this clone: The conserved phenylalanine or tryptophan is not found at the CDR3 terminus, so this likely reflects a read error. The limits of the CDR3 on the DNA are not certain, so only TCRdb's listed CDR3 is given. V usage is TRBV4-2 and J usage is TRBJ2-7. Per the germline V gene, CDR1 is LGHNA and CDR2 is YNFKEQ. The CDR3 comprises 18 residues, both ends counted. The chain's CDR3 is CVRGQEGKLGALLLQQHL.

This clone was seen more than once but under ten times. This rearrangement joins TRBV28 to TRBJ1-1; D may be TRBD1 (6 bases). The CDR3 has 14 amino acids. Between the trimmed V and J ends, which lost 6 bases and 1 base, there was a span of 12 bases. CDR1 is MDHEN and CDR2 is SYDVKM in the germline V gene. The DNA of the CDR3 is TGTGCCAGCAGCGGTGGGGGGGCGAACACTGAAGCTTTCTTT. It specifies CASSGGGANTEAFF.

This clone was detected only a few times. The chain combines TRBV7-8 with TRBJ2-5, with 10 bases matching TRBD2. V shed 5 bases and J 5 bases; nucleotides not matched to a gene: 8. Per the germline V gene, CDR1 is SGHVS and CDR2 is FQNEAQ. This CDR3 is 15 amino acids long. The CDR3 spells CASSPWNSGRETQYF. CDR3 nucleotides: TGTGCCAGCAGCCCGTGGAATAGCGGGAGGGAGACCCAGTACTTC.

The rearrangement uses TRBV6-1 and TRBJ2-7, with 12 nucleotides matching TRBD2. The CDR3 sequence is 14 residues long. The trim removed 5 bases at V and 7 bases at J, leaving 6 bases unmatched. Germline-derived CDR1 and CDR2 are MNHNS and SASEGT. DNA of the CDR3: TGTGCCAGCAGTTCCGGGACTAGCGGGCGGGAGCAGTACTTC. It yields the protein CASSSGTSGREQYF.

This clone was picked up many times. A clone one base away is much larger, so this may be a read error. This sample includes further DNA sequences coding for the same CDR3. The chain combines TRBV19 with TRBJ2-7; possible D gene TRBD1, 6 bases. The CDR3 extends over 16 amino acids. V was cut by 6 bases and J by 3 bases, with 21 bases left in between. Looked up from germline, CDR1 is LNHDA and CDR2 is SQIVND (reference sequence). The CDR3 loop is CASSPHGRGGLYEQYF. Written as DNA, the CDR3 is TGTGCCAGTAGCCCCCACGGGCGTGGGGGCCTCTACGAGCAGTACTTC.

This clone appeared a few times. J is TRBJ1-1 and V is TRBV24-1; the D gene is possibly TRBD1 (6 bases). This CDR3 is 15 amino acids long. Trimming shortened V by 4 bases and J by 1 base, and 12 bases separated the two germline ends. Germline-derived CDR1 and CDR2 are KGHDR and SFDVKD. CDR3 amino acids: CATSDPTQGNTEAFF. Here the CDR3 DNA reads TGTGCCACCAGTGACCCTACACAGGGGAACACTGAAGCTTTCTTT.

The chain couples TRBV11-2 to TRBJ2-7; D unclear. Trimming left V 3 bases short and J 2 bases short, with 2 bases between. Germline-derived CDR1 and CDR2 are SGHAT and FQNNGV. The CDR3 is 11 residues long. CDR3 sequence: CASSLAYEQYF. CDR3 bases: TGTGCCAGCAGCTTGGCCTACGAGCAGTACTTC.